The present T cell receptor beta chain was sequenced within a study of blood T cell repertoires in COVID-19. V shed 8 bases, J shed 2 bases, and the junction held 1 base outside the gene matches. The CDR3 totals 14 residues. Per germline, CDR1 MNHEY and CDR2 SVGAGI. Clones were sequenced by immunoSEQ multiplex PCR, and TCRdb holds only the in-frame ones, with some missing. This repertoire shows tens of thousands of clones, roughly 76% found once; its top ten account for 5.3%. The V call is TRBV6-5, the J call TRBJ2-3, with 13 nucleotides matching TRBD2. The origin of this receptor is a human donor in a cohort sampled during active COVID-19. Material for sequencing was peripheral blood. Here the CDR3 reads CASGLAGATDTQYF. The CDR3 bases are TGTGCCAGCGGACTAGCGGGGGCCACAGATACGCAGTATTTT.